Listed below are T cell receptor beta chains from one sample, sequenced in a study of blood T cell repertoires in COVID-19. Assay: immunoSEQ multiplex PCR; the TCRdb copy retains only in-frame clones and omits some. The sample holds around 210,000 clones, 85% to 90% seen once. Sequencing used peripheral blood. The origin of the receptors is a man in his late teens or twenties with active or convalescent COVID-19. Both conserved end residues are part of each CDR3. The D gene is left open where the match is weak. Only some rows state a clone size, as once, few, many or a class for expanded clones.

j_call clone_size d_call v_call cdr3_aa cdr3_nt
TRBJ1-6 . TRBD1 TRBV30 CAWSGTGPNSPLHF TGTGCCTGGAGTGGGACAGGGCCAAATTCACCCCTCCACTTT
TRBJ1-1 . . TRBV7-9 CASFRNTEAFF TGTGCCAGCTTTCGGAACACTGAAGCTTTCTTT
TRBJ2-1 . TRBD2 TRBV4-2 CASSQGVGGSMNEQFF TGTGCCAGCAGCCAAGGGGTGGGCGGGAGTATGAATGAGCAGTTCTTC
TRBJ2-3 once TRBD1 TRBV13 CASSSRGLGTDTQYF TGTGCCAGCAGCTCCAGGGGGCTCGGCACAGATACGCAGTATTTT
TRBJ2-2 once TRBD1 TRBV10-2 CASSVTGGVGELFF TGCGCCAGCAGTGTCACAGGGGGCGTCGGGGAGCTGTTTTTT
TRBJ1-2 . . TRBV28 CASTQQNYGYTF TGTGCCAGCACCCAACAGAACTATGGCTACACCTTC
TRBJ1-4 . . TRBV27 CASSPGSGGYEKLFF TGTGCCAGCAGTCCCGGATCGGGGGGGTATGAAAAACTGTTTTTT
TRBJ1-2 . . TRBV5-1 CASSPPQGGDGYTF TGCGCCAGCAGCCCGCCACAGGGTGGGGATGGCTACACCTTC
TRBJ1-5 few . TRBV27 CASSSTSGLAYSNQPQHF TGTGCCAGCAGTTCTACCTCTGGACTGGCCTATAGCAATCAGCCCCAGCATTTT
TRBJ1-1 . . TRBV27 CASKTGDTEAFF TGTGCCAGCAAAACGGGGGACACTGAAGCTTTCTTT
TRBJ1-6 . TRBD1 TRBV28 CASRPGQGYYNSPLHF TGTGCCAGCAGGCCCGGACAGGGCTATTATAATTCACCCCTCCACTTT
TRBJ2-6 . . TRBV6-8 CASSYSFASTAIPQSGANVLTF TGTGCCAGCAGTTACTCGTTCGCTTCCACAGCTATCCCCCAATCTGGGGCCAACGTCCTGACTTTC
TRBJ1-5 . . TRBV27 CATMSWQGGGYQPQHF TGTGCCACCATGAGCTGGCAAGGAGGTGGGTATCAGCCCCAGCATTTT
TRBJ2-7 . TRBD2 TRBV6-5 CASSFASGGLEYEQYF TGTGCCAGCAGTTTCGCTAGCGGTGGGTTGGAGTACGAGCAGTACTTC
TRBJ1-6 many TRBD1 TRBV7-2 CASSQSQGAANSPLHF TGTGCCAGCAGCCAATCACAGGGGGCGGCTAATTCACCCCTCCACTTT
TRBJ1-6 . TRBD1 TRBV6-5 CASSPTTGDNSPLHF TGTGCCAGCAGTCCGACGACAGGGGATAATTCACCCCTCCACTTT
TRBJ2-2 few . TRBV6-5 CATRQTGELFF TGTGCCACAAGACAAACCGGGGAGCTGTTTTTT
TRBJ2-5 . TRBD2 TRBV10-1 CASSDWTSGIQETQYF TGCGCCAGCAGTGATTGGACTAGCGGGATCCAAGAGACCCAGTACTTC
TRBJ2-7 . . TRBV21-1 CASSPMGGTSGSYEQYF TGTGCCAGCAGCCCCATGGGTGGGACTAGCGGCTCCTACGAGCAGTACTTC